The 8 T cell receptor beta chains presented below share a single source sample, sequenced in a study of PD-L1 blockade in urothelial cancer. Clones were sequenced by immunoSEQ multiplex PCR, and TCRdb holds only the in-frame ones, with some missing. The data contain about 74,000 clones, 84% of them singletons. The sequences come from PBMCs, collected around atezolizumab (anti-PD-L1) treatment. The receptors were sampled from a man in his 70s with urothelial cancer.

The genes are TRBV28 and TRBJ1-1, with 7 bases identical to TRBD1. CDR3 size: 12 residues. V was pared by 3 bases and J by 10 bases, with 5 bases of the junction left unmatched. Per germline, CDR1 MDHEN and CDR2 SYDVKM. In DNA, the CDR3 is TGTGCCAGCAGTTTGGGACAGACAAGAGCTTTCTTT. This sequence encodes CASSLGQTRAFF. Filled out from reference TRBV28 and TRBJ1-1, the complete variable domain reads DVKVTQSSRYLVKRTGEKVFLECVQDMDHENMFWYRQDPGLGLRLIYFSYDVKMKEKGDIPEGYSVSREKKERFSLILESASTNQTSMYLCASSLGQTRAFFGQGTRLTVV.

This clone was seen only once. This chain links TRBV18 with TRBJ1-3, with a possible D match to TRBD1 (6 bases). Germline loops: CDR1 KGHSH, CDR2 LQKENI. V was shortened by 5 bases and J by 0 bases, with 17 bases between the two germline ends. The CDR3 is 17 amino acids. The CDR3 sequence is CASSFRQASLSGNTIYF. The DNA for the CDR3 is TGTGCCAGCTCATTTCGACAGGCGTCTCTCTCTGGAAACACCATATATTTT.

This clone was counted a few times. This chain joins TRBV14 and TRBJ1-1, with 7 bases lining up with TRBD1. Germline V gives CDR1 SGHDN, CDR2 FVKESK. The CDR3 extends over 15 amino acids. Trimming removed 4 bases from V and 5 bases from J; junction bases left unmatched: 10. The CDR3 spells CASSPDPQGKTEAFF. As DNA, the CDR3 is TGTGCCAGCAGCCCAGACCCACAGGGGAAGACTGAAGCTTTCTTT.

The chain's CDR3 is CASSSNAGGRYGYTF. CDR3 bases: TGTGCCAGCAGTTCCAACGCAGGGGGTCGGTATGGCTACACCTTC. J is TRBJ1-2 and V is TRBV28, with 7 nucleotides matching TRBD1. The CDR3 loop spans 15 amino acids. Germline CDR1 is MDHEN and CDR2 is SYDVKM. V lost 4 bases, J lost 5 bases, and 10 bases stayed unmatched.

The V call is TRBV28, the J call TRBJ2-3, with 12 bases lining up with TRBD2. V dropped 4 bases and J dropped 4; count of bases not matched to a gene: 9. Germline CDR1 MDHEN, CDR2 SYDVKM. CDR3 length equals 17 residues. The CDR3 sequence: CASSSRPGLAGSDTQYF. In DNA form, the CDR3 reads TGTGCCAGCAGTTCTCGACCGGGACTAGCGGGTTCAGATACGCAGTATTTT.

CDR3 in amino acids: CASSPGGDPGYEQYF. CDR3 bases: TGCGCCAGCAGCCCGGGGGGAGATCCGGGCTACGAGCAGTACTTC. V gene TRBV5-1 combines with J gene TRBJ2-7; TRBD2 aligns across 7 bases. The trim removed 4 bases at V and 3 bases at J, leaving 10 bases unmatched. The CDR3 is 15 residues long. Germline lookup yields CDR1 SGHRS and CDR2 YFSETQ.

The chain employs TRBV18 and TRBJ2-7, with D possibly matching TRBD1 (6 bases). The germline gives CDR1 KGHSH, CDR2 LQKENI. V shed 0 bases and J shed 1 base, with 13 bases lying between them. The CDR3 extends over 16 amino acids. CDR3 residues: CASSPPGLRGSYEQYF. In DNA form, the CDR3 reads TGTGCCAGCTCACCACCGGGTTTGAGGGGGTCCTACGAGCAGTACTTC.

The J gene is TRBJ1-1, the V gene TRBV5-4; D is unresolved. Germline V lookup: CDR1 SGHNT, CDR2 YYREEE (reference sequence). The CDR3 spans 16 residues. V shed 0 bases and J shed 0 bases, with 12 bases lying between them. The CDR3 protein is CASSLGRQNMNTEAFF. CDR3 in DNA: TGTGCCAGCAGCTTGGGCCGCCAGAACATGAACACTGAAGCTTTCTTT.